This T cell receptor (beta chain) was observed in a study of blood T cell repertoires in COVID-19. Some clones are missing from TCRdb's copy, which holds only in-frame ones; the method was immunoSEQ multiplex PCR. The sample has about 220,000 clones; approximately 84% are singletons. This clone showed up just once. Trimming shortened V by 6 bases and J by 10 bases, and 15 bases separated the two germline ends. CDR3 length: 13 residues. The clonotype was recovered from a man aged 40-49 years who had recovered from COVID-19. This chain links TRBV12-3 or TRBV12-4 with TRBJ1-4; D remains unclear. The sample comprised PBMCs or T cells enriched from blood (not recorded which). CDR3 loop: CASSGSPRGKLFF. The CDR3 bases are TGTGCCAGCAGCGGATCCCCCAGAGGAAAACTGTTTTTT.